The 22 T cell receptor beta chains presented below share a single source sample, sequenced in a study of OX40 agonist ivuxolimab in advanced cancers. Sequencing used immunoSEQ multiplex PCR; TCRdb keeps in-frame clones, though not all of them. In the table there are around 68,000 clones, 75% to 90% of which are singletons. The material was CD4+ or CD8+ T cells sorted from blood, obtained in a trial of the OX40 agonist ivuxolimab. The receptors were gathered from an adult with an advanced solid tumor such as melanoma, head and neck, liver or kidney cancer.

As DNA, the CDR3 is TGTGCCAGCAGCCAAGGACTCTGGAATGAAAAACTGTTTTTT. This sequence encodes CASSQGLWNEKLFF. The chain joins TRBV14 to TRBJ1-4; D unclear. CDR1 is SGHDN and CDR2 is FVKESK in the germline V gene. The CDR3 runs to 14 residues. With 1 base removed from V and 5 bases from J, the gap between germline ends came to 8 bases.

The J gene is TRBJ2-1, the V gene TRBV7-2; D is ambiguous. V shed 0 bases and J shed 3 bases, with 3 bases lying between them. CDR3 length equals 13 residues. Germline V gene data show CDR1 as SGHTA and CDR2 as FQGNSA. The CDR3 bases are TGTGCCAGCAGCTTAGCTAACTACAATGAGCAGTTCTTC. As protein: CASSLANYNEQFF.

The chain has TRBV6-7 and TRBJ1-2; D perhaps matches TRBD1 (6 bases). TRBV6-7 is an ORF, with its function uncertain. V was clipped by 6 bases and J by 5 bases, with 13 bases between them. The CDR3 spans 13 residues. Written as DNA, the CDR3 is TGTGCCAGCAGCTACAGGGCGTGGTATGGCTACACCTTC. Residues: CASSYRAWYGYTF.

The rearrangement joins TRBV12-5 to TRBJ2-7; D is possibly TRBD2 (6 bases). The CDR3 spans 15 residues. The V end was cut by 5 bases, the J end by 6 bases, with 20 bases between. Germline assignment: CDR1 LGHNT and CDR2 FRNRAP. This chain's CDR3 is CASGPPALDGGEQYF. The CDR3 bases are TGTGCTAGTGGTCCGCCGGCACTAGACGGGGGCGAGCAGTACTTC.

This chain connects TRBV6-6 to TRBJ2-7; the D gene is possibly TRBD1 (6 bases). V lost 7 bases to trimming and J lost 5 bases, with 18 bases between them. CDR1 is MNHNY and CDR2 is SVGAGI in the germline V gene (reference sequence). The CDR3 contains 14 residues. The CDR3 sequence is CASTAQQGYNEQYF. In nucleotides, the CDR3 is TGTGCCAGCACCGCCCAGCAGGGGTATAACGAGCAGTACTTC.

This chain connects TRBV10-3 to TRBJ2-1; D may match TRBD1 or TRBD2 (5 bases each). V was pared by 3 bases and J by 7 bases, with 13 bases between. The CDR3 length is 14 residues. Germline CDR1 is ENHRY and CDR2 is SYGVKD. CDR3 loop: CAISDLLEGNEQFF. In DNA form, the CDR3 reads TGTGCCATCAGTGATTTGCTAGAGGGGAATGAGCAGTTCTTC.

This clone appeared a few times. The V call is TRBV19, the J call TRBJ2-1; possible D gene TRBD2, 5 bases. With 4 bases removed from V and 6 bases from J, the gap between germline ends came to 10 bases. Germline-derived CDR1 and CDR2 are LNHDA and SQIVND (reference sequence). The CDR3 is 13 residues long. The CDR3 sequence is CASSTGLFNEQFF. The DNA of the CDR3 is TGTGCCAGTAGTACCGGACTCTTCAATGAGCAGTTCTTC.

The genes are TRBV27 and TRBJ2-7; 11 bases line up with TRBD2. With 4 bases clipped from V and 2 bases from J, the junction kept 7 bases outside the gene matches. This CDR3 has 16 residues. In germline, CDR1 is MNHEY, CDR2 SMNVEV (reference sequence). The DNA of the CDR3 is TGTGCCAGCAGTTGGACGGGACTAGCGGAGGCCTACGAGCAGTACTTC. This codes for CASSWTGLAEAYEQYF.

In DNA, the CDR3 is TGCAGCGTTCGACCAGGGTCCCCTCGGGACGAGCAGTACTTC. Translated: CSVRPGSPRDEQYF. The gene calls are TRBV29-1 and TRBJ2-7, with a possible D match to TRBD1 (5 bases). In germline, CDR1 is SQVTM, CDR2 ANQGSEA. V shed 5 bases and J shed 5 bases, with 19 bases lying between them. The CDR3 consists of 14 residues.

The rearrangement uses TRBV9 and TRBJ2-1, with a tentative D call TRBD2 (6 bases). The CDR3 length is 17 residues. V lost 0 bases and J lost 4, with 17 bases in between. The V gene's germline CDR1 is SGDLS and CDR2 YYNGEE. CDR3 in DNA: TGTGCCAGCAGCGTAGGTGACGGGAGAGCTCCTTACAATGAGCAGTTCTTC. Translating it yields CASSVGDGRAPYNEQFF.

The chain carries TRBV29-1 and TRBJ1-2; D is ambiguous. Trimming stripped 3 bases from V and 8 bases from J, with 4 bases between. Germline V gene sequence: CDR1 SQVTM, CDR2 ANQGSEA. The CDR3 loop spans 9 amino acids. CDR3 residues: CSVELGYTF. For the CDR3, the DNA is TGCAGCGTTGAGCTCGGCTACACCTTC.

J is TRBJ1-5 and V is TRBV5-8, with 7 bases that match TRBD1. The germline V gene has CDR1 SGHTS and CDR2 YDEGEE. The CDR3 runs to 15 residues. Unmatched junction bases numbered 7, after V lost 4 bases and J lost 3 bases. CDR3 loop: CASSHGQETNQPQHF. For the CDR3, the DNA is TGTGCCAGCAGCCACGGACAGGAGACCAATCAGCCCCAGCATTTT.

The CDR3 DNA follows: TGTGCCAGTAGTACATCGGACGGAGGGAAGCAGTTCTTC. Amino acid sequence: CASSTSDGGKQFF. This chain uses TRBV19 with TRBJ2-1; weak D call: TRBD2 (6 bases). This CDR3 region has 13 residues. The germline gives CDR1 LNHDA, CDR2 SQIVND (reference sequence). Trimming pared 4 bases from V and 11 bases from J, leaving 15 bases between.

The chain is built from TRBV5-4 and TRBJ1-3, with 7 bases matching TRBD1. V shed 0 bases and J 4 bases; nucleotides not matched to a gene: 4. Per germline, CDR1 SGHNT and CDR2 YYREEE (reference sequence). CDR3 size: 15 residues. The CDR3 region is CASSLAGTAGNTIYF. The CDR3 DNA reads as TGTGCCAGCAGCTTGGCAGGGACAGCCGGAAACACCATATATTTT.

The gene calls are TRBV18 and TRBJ1-1; D ambiguous. This CDR3 region has 14 residues. V gave up 0 bases and J gave up 8 bases, with 13 bases separating them. Germline V gene sequence: CDR1 KGHSH, CDR2 LQKENI. CDR3 sequence reads: CASSPPVGIREAFF. CDR3 DNA: TGTGCCAGCTCACCACCGGTGGGGATTCGGGAAGCTTTCTTT.

The V and J genes are TRBV18 and TRBJ2-6; 8 positions match TRBD1. This CDR3 region has 16 residues. Germline loops: CDR1 KGHSH, CDR2 LQKENI. With V trimmed by 2 bases and J by 4 bases, 4 bases remained unmatched. The CDR3 is CASSPNQGAGANVLTF. The CDR3 bases are TGTGCCAGCTCACCAAATCAGGGGGCCGGGGCCAACGTCCTGACTTTC. The whole variable domain, remainder taken from reference TRBV18 and TRBJ2-6, is NAGVMQNPRHLVRRRGQEARLRCSPMKGHSHVYWYRQLPEEGLKFMVYLQKENIIDESGMPKERFSAEFPKEGPSILRIQQVVRGDSAAYFCASSPNQGAGANVLTFGAGSRLTVL.

This clone was counted a single time. This chain links TRBV5-1 with TRBJ2-1; D might be TRBD1 (5 bases). Germline assignment: CDR1 SGHRS and CDR2 YFSETQ. The V and J ends lost 4 bases and 7 bases respectively, with 15 bases between them. The CDR3 has 14 residues. The CDR3 coding sequence is TGCGCCAGCAGCATCCTAGGGGCGCAAAATGAGCAGTTCTTC. It specifies CASSILGAQNEQFF.

The chain links TRBV28 to TRBJ2-7; the match to TRBD2 covers 8 bases. The junction had 8 bases not matched to a gene; V was cut back by 2 bases and J by 5 bases. This CDR3 is 15 amino acids long. CDR1 and CDR2 from the germline V gene are MDHEN and SYDVKM. The CDR3 region is CASSLGDSGTNEQYF. CDR3 DNA: TGTGCCAGCAGTTTAGGGGATAGCGGGACGAACGAGCAGTACTTC.

The gene calls are TRBV6-1 and TRBJ1-5; D gene unclear. The CDR3 consists of 13 residues. CDR1 and CDR2 from the germline V gene are MNHNS and SASEGT. V shed 3 bases and J shed 1 base, with 4 bases lying between them. The CDR3 reads CASSELSNQPQHF. The CDR3 nucleotides are TGTGCCAGCAGTGAGTTAAGCAATCAGCCCCAGCATTTT.

The gene calls are TRBV2 and TRBJ2-7; a possible D gene is TRBD1 (6 bases). V lost 6 bases and J 2 bases, leaving 8 bases between the germline ends. CDR3 size: 12 residues. CDR1 is SNHLY and CDR2 is FYNNEI in the germline V gene. The DNA for the CDR3 is TGTGCCAGCAGAGGACAGACCTACGAGCAGTACTTC. Translated, it gives CASRGQTYEQYF.

This clone appeared once. The DNA of the CDR3 is TGTGCCAGTAGTATAGGAGATACGCAGTATTTT. This sequence encodes CASSIGDTQYF. The chain recombines TRBV19 with TRBJ2-3; D is unclear. Deletions cut 1 base from V and 5 bases from J, with 1 base between. CDR3 size: 11 residues. Germline V CDR1 and CDR2: LNHDA, SQIVND (reference sequence).

The V call is TRBV20-1, the J call TRBJ2-7; D remains unclear. V was shortened by 4 bases and J by 5 bases, with 9 bases between the two germline ends. The germline CDR1 and CDR2 sequences are DFQATT and SNEGSKA (reference sequence). The CDR3 has 11 residues. CDR3 residues: CSANDPDEQYF. CDR3 bases: TGCAGTGCTAATGACCCGGACGAGCAGTACTTC.